The clone carrying this TCR beta chain has a count of ten or more. Its cognate antigen is unknown. Trimming stripped 7 bases from V and 3 bases from J, with 9 bases between. Germline V gene sequence: CDR1 SQVTM, CDR2 ANQGSEA. The CDR3 is made up of 11 amino acids. The authors built TCR beta libraries using iRepertoire HTBI primers and Arm-PCR of CDR3 regions. TCRdb fed the multiplex PCR reads into MiXCR, producing one record per CDR3 protein. The top ten clones hold roughly 13% of a sample with roughly 490,000 distinct CDR3 sequences, 22% of them seen once. This record comes from a study of regulatory T cells in long-lasting Graves disease. Study-level findings and limits: Whereas new patients shared 1,000 or so public clonotypes, persistent patients shared more, at about 2,700. Examination was confined to peripheral blood, excluding thyroid tissue.

Time point noted: persistent/refractory GD, antithyroid drugs over 5 years with positive TRAb. The TCR library was prepared using RNA isolated from PBMCs. This chain joins TRBV29-1 and TRBJ1-2; D is perhaps TRBD1 (6 bases). Material: peripheral blood mononuclear cells (PBMCs), obtained when the disease was refractory, from a patient treated with antithyroid drugs. This sequence was found in a female donor with Graves disease. DNA for the CDR3: TGCAGCGCTGCAGGGGACTATGGCTACACCTTC. Translated: CSAAGDYGYTF.